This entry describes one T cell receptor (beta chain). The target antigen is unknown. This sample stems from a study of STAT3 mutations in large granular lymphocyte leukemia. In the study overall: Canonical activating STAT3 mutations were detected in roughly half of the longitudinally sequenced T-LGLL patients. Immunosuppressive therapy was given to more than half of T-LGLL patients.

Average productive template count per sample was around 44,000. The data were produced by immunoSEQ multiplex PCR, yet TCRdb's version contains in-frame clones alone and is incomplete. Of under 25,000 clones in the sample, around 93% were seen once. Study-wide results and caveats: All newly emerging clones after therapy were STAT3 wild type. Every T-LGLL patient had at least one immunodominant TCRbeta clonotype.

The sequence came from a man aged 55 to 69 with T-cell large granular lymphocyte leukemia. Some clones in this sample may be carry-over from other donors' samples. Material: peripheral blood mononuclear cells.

CDR3 bases: TGTGCCACCAGCAGAGACCCGTCGGATCAGCCCCAGCATTTT. It translates to CATSRDPSDQPQHF. The genes are TRBV15 and TRBJ1-5; D is uncertain. CDR1 and CDR2 from the germline V gene are LNHNV and YYDKDF (reference sequence). Trimming shortened V by 0 bases and J by 5 bases, and 8 bases separated the two germline ends. CDR3 length: 14 residues.